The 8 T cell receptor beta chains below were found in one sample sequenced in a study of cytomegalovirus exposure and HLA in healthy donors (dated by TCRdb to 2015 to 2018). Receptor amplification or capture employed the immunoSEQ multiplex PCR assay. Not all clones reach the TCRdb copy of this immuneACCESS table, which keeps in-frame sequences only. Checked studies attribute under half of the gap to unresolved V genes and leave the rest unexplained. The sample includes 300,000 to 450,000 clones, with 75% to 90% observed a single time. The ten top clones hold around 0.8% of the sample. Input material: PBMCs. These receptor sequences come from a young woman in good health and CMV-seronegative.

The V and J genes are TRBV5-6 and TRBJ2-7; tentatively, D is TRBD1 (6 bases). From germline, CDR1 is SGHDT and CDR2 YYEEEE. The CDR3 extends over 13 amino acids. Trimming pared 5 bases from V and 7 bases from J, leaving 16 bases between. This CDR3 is CASSVGGSGEQYF. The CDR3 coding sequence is TGTGCCAGCAGTGTAGGGGGTTCGGGGGAGCAGTACTTC.

CDR3 amino acids: CASSTSMRAFF. The CDR3 DNA follows: TGTGCCAGCTCAACGTCAATGAGAGCTTTCTTT. J is TRBJ1-1 and V is TRBV19; D remains ambiguous. The CDR3 covers 11 residues. Trimming pared 9 bases from V and 10 bases from J, leaving 15 bases between. The germline V gene encodes CDR1 LNHDA and CDR2 SQIVND (reference sequence).

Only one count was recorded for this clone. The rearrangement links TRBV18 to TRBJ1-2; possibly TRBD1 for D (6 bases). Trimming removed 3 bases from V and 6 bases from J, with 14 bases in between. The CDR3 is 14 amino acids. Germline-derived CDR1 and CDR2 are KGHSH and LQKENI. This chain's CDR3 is CASSPFKGGDGYTF. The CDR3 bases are TGTGCCAGCTCACCCTTTAAAGGGGGTGATGGCTACACCTTC. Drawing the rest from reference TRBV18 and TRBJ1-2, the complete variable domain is NAGVMQNPRHLVRRRGQEARLRCSPMKGHSHVYWYRQLPEEGLKFMVYLQKENIIDESGMPKERFSAEFPKEGPSILRIQQVVRGDSAAYFCASSPFKGGDGYTFGSGTRLTVV.

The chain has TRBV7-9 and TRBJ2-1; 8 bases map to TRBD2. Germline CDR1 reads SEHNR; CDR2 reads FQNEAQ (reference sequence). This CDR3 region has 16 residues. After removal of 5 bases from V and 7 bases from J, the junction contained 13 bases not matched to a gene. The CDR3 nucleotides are TGTGCCAGCAGCCCTAGACTAGCGTTGTTTAGAAATGAGCAGTTCTTC. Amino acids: CASSPRLALFRNEQFF.

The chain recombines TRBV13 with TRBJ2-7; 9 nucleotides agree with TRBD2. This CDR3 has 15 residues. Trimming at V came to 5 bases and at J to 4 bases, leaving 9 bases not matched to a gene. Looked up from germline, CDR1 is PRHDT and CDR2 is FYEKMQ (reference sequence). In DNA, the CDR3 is TGTGCCAGCAGCCGATCGGGACTAGCTGAATACGAGCAGTACTTC. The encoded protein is CASSRSGLAEYEQYF.

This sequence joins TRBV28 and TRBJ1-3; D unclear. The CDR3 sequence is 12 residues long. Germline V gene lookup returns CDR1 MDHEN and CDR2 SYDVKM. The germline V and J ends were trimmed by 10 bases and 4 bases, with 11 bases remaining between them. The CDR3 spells CATTETGNTIYF. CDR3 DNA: TGTGCCACCACGGAGACGGGAAACACCATATATTTT.

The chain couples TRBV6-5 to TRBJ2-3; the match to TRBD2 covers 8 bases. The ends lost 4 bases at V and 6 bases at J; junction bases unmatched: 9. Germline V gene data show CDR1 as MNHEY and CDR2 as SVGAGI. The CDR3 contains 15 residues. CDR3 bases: TGTGCCAGCAGTTTGGCGGGAGGACGGATTGATACGCAGTATTTT. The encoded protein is CASSLAGGRIDTQYF.

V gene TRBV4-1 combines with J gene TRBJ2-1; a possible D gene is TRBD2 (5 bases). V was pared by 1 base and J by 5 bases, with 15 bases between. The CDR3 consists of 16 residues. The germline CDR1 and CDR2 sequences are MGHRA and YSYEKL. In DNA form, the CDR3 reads TGCGCCAGCAGCCAAGGAGGTGGGAGAGGTAACAATGAGCAGTTCTTC. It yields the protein CASSQGGGRGNNEQFF.